Described below is a single TCR beta chain sequence and its context. The same CDR3 arises from other DNA sequences in this sample as well. This sample stems from a study of Ad26.COV2.S vaccination and SARS-CoV-2 variants. The table came from immunoSEQ multiplex PCR; TCRdb's copy has only in-frame clones and leaves some out. The sample contains roughly 400,000 clones, 89% of which appear only once. Sample treatment: around 19 received Ad26.COV2.S at low or high dose, single or two shots; 5 received placebo; per-sample allocation not given. The samples were gathered on day 63 after the first injection of vaccine or placebo. This CDR3 is 15 amino acids long. V dropped 0 bases and J dropped 7; count of bases not matched to a gene: 10. Germline V CDR1 and CDR2: SGDLS, YYNGEE.

This receptor was identified in a person between 18 and 65 years old who received the Ad26.COV2.S COVID-19 vaccine or a placebo. The sample in question was peripheral blood, obtained in a trial of Ad26.COV2.S vaccine versus placebo. J is TRBJ2-7 and V is TRBV9; the match to TRBD2 covers 7 bases. The CDR3 is CASSVALAGANEQYF. CDR3 nucleotide sequence: TGTGCCAGCAGCGTAGCCCTGGCGGGAGCCAATGAGCAGTACTTC.